This paragraph reports one T cell receptor beta chain. Antigen: not known. With a much larger clone just one base away, this may be a read error. The data were obtained in a study of T cell repertoires in cytomegalovirus infection. Study in general: A matching HLA type, together with CMV infection, was signaled by public TCR beta signatures. Study findings and constraints: There were carriers of CMV plus the relevant HLA, and cumulative public TCR beta family frequency identified them. Clonotypes of TCR beta that were HLA-C-restricted and CMV-specific dominated the ex vivo response.

This CDR3 region has 15 residues. CDR1 is SEHNR, CDR2 FQNEAQ, per germline (reference sequence). The V gene lost 7 bases and the J gene lost 3 bases, with 18 bases spanning the gap. TCRdb itself ran the reads through MiXCR, one entry per CDR3 protein. The sample lists under 150,000 distinct CDR3 sequences; roughly 9% were seen once. The chain employs TRBV7-9 and TRBJ1-1; no clear D. Sample: PBMCs. This clonotype was sampled from a human donor in good health (CMV status not recorded). Some clones in this sample may be carry-over from other donors' samples. CDR3 in DNA: TGTGCCAGCAATAGAGTGGCACTCGGAGACACTGAAGCTTTCTTT. The encoded protein is CASNRVALGDTEAFF.